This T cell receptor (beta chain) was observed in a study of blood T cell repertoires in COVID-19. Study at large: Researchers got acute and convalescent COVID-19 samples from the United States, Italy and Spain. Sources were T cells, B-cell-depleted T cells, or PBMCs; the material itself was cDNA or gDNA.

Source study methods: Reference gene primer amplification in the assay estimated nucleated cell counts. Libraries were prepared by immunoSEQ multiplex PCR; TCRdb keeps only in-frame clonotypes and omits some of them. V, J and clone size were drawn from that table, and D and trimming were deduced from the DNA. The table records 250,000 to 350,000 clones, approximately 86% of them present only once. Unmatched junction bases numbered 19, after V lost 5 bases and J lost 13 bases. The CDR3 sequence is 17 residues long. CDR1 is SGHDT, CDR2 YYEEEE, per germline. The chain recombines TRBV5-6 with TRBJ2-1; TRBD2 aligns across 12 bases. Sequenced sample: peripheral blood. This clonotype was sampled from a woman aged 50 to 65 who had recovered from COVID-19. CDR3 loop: CASSPPSLAGGLLPQFF. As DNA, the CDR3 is TGTGCCAGCAGTCCCCCCTCACTAGCGGGGGGCCTTCTCCCCCAGTTCTTC.